This TCR beta chain came from a study of blood T cell repertoires in COVID-19. Across the study: Italy, Spain and the United States were the sources of the convalescent and acute COVID-19 samples. T cells, B-cell-depleted T cells, or PBMCs supplied cDNA or gDNA.

In the authors' methods: From reference gene primer amplification, estimates of nucleated cell counts were derived. The repertoire was sequenced with immunoSEQ multiplex PCR; TCRdb's copy has only in-frame clones and lacks some. V and J calls and clone size come straight from that table; D and trimming were deduced from the DNA. Found here are some 450,000 clones, 85% to 90% of them singletons; the top ten hold around 0.92%. It was during active infection that Seattle patients were enrolled and then longitudinally followed. Sequencing was performed on peripheral blood. The receptor was derived from a man between 18 and 35 years old with COVID-19, enrolled during active disease.

CDR3 residues: CASSHWDRGQTGELFF. DNA of the CDR3: TGTGCCAGCAGCCATTGGGACAGGGGGCAAACCGGGGAGCTGTTTTTT. The J gene is TRBJ2-2, the V gene TRBV3-1 (or the pseudogene TRBV3-2), with 12 bases identical to TRBD1. The junction had 4 bases not matched to a gene; V was cut back by 3 bases and J by 5 bases. Germline V gene data show CDR1 as LGHDT and CDR2 as YNNKEL (reference sequence). This CDR3 is 16 amino acids long.